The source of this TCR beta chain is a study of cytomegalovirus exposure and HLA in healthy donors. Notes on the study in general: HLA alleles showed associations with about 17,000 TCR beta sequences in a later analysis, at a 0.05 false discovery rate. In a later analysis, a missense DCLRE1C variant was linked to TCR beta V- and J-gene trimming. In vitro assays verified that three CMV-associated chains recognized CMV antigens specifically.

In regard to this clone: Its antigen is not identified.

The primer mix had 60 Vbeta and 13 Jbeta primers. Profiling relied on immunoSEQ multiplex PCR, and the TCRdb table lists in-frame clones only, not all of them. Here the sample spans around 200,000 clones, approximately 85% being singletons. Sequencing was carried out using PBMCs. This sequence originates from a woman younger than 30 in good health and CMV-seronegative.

The DNA for the CDR3 is TGCGCCAGCAGCTTGAGGGGCGTAAGGGGCACAGATACGCAGTATTTT. This codes for CASSLRGVRGTDTQYF. V usage is TRBV5-1 and J usage is TRBJ2-3; maybe TRBD1 (5 bases). The V end lost 1 base, the J end lost 1 base, and 13 bases lay between the germline ends. This CDR3 comprises 16 residues. CDR1 SGHRS and CDR2 YFSETQ come from the germline V gene. Filled out from reference TRBV5-1 and TRBJ2-3, the complete variable domain reads KAGVTQTPRYLIKTRGQQVTLSCSPISGHRSVSWYQQTPGQGLQFLFEYFSETQRNKGNFPGRFSGRQFSNSRSEMNVSTLELGDSALYLCASSLRGVRGTDTQYFGPGTRLTVL.